The source of this T cell receptor beta chain is a study of vaccination and CD4 T cells after COVID-19. Scientists ran DNA taken from cultured CD4+ T cells through the Oncomine TCR Beta short-read assay for sequencing. TCRdb redid the calling of the PCR reads with MiXCR, one entry per CDR3 protein. The data contain under 25,000 distinct CDR3 sequences, 45% to 50% of them singletons. Germline CDR1 MNHEY, CDR2 SVGAGI. Trimming pared 3 bases from V and 2 bases from J, leaving 13 bases between. The CDR3 sequence is 15 residues long. A few counts support this clonotype. What it binds is not known. Treatment in this sample: approximately nine-day PBMC culture with coronavirus spike peptide pools or control peptides (ViraFEST assay). Negative selection recovered the CD4+ T cells once they had spent less than 11 days in culture.

The sample comprised CD4+ T cells from blood, cultured in vitro. The chain couples TRBV6-5 to TRBJ1-1, with D unclear. The receptor was derived from a human donor who had recovered from COVID-19. CDR3 nucleotides: TGTGCCAGCAGTTATCAGAATTTCGAAAACACTGAAGCTTTCTTT. It codes for CASSYQNFENTEAFF.